This note documents a single TCR beta chain sequence. The antigen is undetermined. This specimen belongs to a study of T-cell reconstitution after alpha-beta-depleted transplantation in children. General study findings and limits: Expanded graft clones, several hundred of them, were reportedly the source of alpha-beta T cells about two months after transplant.

A TCRbeta library incorporating unique molecular identifiers was prepared. TCRdb itself ran the PCR reads through MiXCR, one entry per CDR3 protein. The sample includes roughly 570,000 distinct CDR3 sequences, 25% to 30% of them seen just once. The ends lost 5 bases at V and 3 bases at J; junction bases unmatched: 13. Germline lookup yields CDR1 SGHTA and CDR2 FQGTGA. The CDR3 is 17 amino acids. The receptor comes from a boy under two years old with Wiskott-Aldrich syndrome, due to receive a stem cell transplant. The sample in question was PBMCs, obtained before TCRalphabeta/CD19-depleted stem cell transplant. The J gene is TRBJ2-3, the V gene TRBV7-3; TRBD1 matches 8 bases. The CDR3 spells CASSLIPGGAGTDTQYF. CDR3 nucleotides: TGTGCCAGCAGCCTGATCCCAGGGGGCGCTGGGACAGATACGCAGTATTTT.